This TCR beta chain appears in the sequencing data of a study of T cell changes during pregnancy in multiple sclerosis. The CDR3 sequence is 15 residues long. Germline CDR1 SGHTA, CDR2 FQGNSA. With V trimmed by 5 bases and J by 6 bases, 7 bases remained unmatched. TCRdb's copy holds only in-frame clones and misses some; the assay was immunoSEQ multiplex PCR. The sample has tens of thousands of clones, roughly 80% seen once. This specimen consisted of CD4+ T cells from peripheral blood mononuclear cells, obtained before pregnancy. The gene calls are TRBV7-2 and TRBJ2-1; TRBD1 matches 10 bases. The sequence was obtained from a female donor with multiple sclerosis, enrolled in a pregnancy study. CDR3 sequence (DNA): TGTGCCAGCAGCGTCCCGGGACAGGGGCTCAATGAGCAGTTCTTC. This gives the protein CASSVPGQGLNEQFF.